A single sample gave rise to the 21 T cell receptor beta chains below, sequenced in a study of post-analysis software for immune sequencing data. Overall study findings and caveats: Patients had higher frequencies than controls of roughly 5 TRBV segments, including TRBV5-6, TRBV5-1 and TRBV20-1.

Each TCR beta cDNA library carried unique molecular identifiers. TCRdb fed the PCR reads into MiXCR, producing one record per CDR3 protein. The sample lists a few hundred thousand distinct CDR3 sequences, approximately 34% seen once, with under 5.5% in the top ten. Antigens of these TCRs are unknown. Sequencing was done on a sample of blood. The receptors here all came from a girl aged 5 to 17 with multiple sclerosis.

The chain links TRBV7-9 to TRBJ1-1; 7 bases map to TRBD1. V trimming: 6 bases; J trimming: 0 bases; junction bases outside the gene matches: 7. The CDR3 sequence is 15 residues long. Germline values: CDR1 SEHNR, CDR2 FQNEAQ (reference sequence). CDR3 bases: TGTGCCAGCAGAAACAAGGACAGGTTGAACACTGAAGCTTTCTTT. It encodes CASRNKDRLNTEAFF. Variable domain in full (rest from reference TRBV7-9 and TRBJ1-1): DTGVSQNPRHKITKRGQNVTFRCDPISEHNRLYWYRQTLGQGPEFLTYFQNEAQLEKSRLLSDRFSAERPKGSFSTLEIQRTEQGDSAMYLCASRNKDRLNTEAFFGQGTRLTVV.

The rearrangement uses TRBV10-3 and TRBJ2-1; D gene unclear. Trimming removed 2 bases from V and 4 bases from J, with 12 bases in between. Germline CDR1 is ENHRY and CDR2 is SYGVKD. The length of the CDR3 is 15 residues. The CDR3 protein is CAISERGSQYNEQFF. The DNA for the CDR3 is TGTGCCATCAGTGAGAGAGGCTCCCAATACAATGAGCAGTTCTTC.

Many counts were recorded for this clonotype. This CDR3 reads CASKRSGALSYNEQFF. The CDR3 DNA reads TGTGCCAGCAAAAGGTCGGGGGCTCTCTCCTACAATGAGCAGTTCTTC. V is TRBV28 and J is TRBJ2-1; D could derive from TRBD1 or TRBD2 (6 bases each). The germline CDR1 and CDR2 sequences are MDHEN and SYDVKM. The CDR3 is made up of 16 amino acids. Trimming left V 7 bases short and J 0 bases short, with 16 bases between.

About this clonotype: This clone may be a read error of a much larger clone one base away. The conserved final phenylalanine or tryptophan is absent from the CDR3, which likely points to a read error. The chain recombines TRBV6-5 with TRBJ1-4; 7 nucleotides agree with TRBD1. Germline values: CDR1 MNHEY, CDR2 SVGAGI. V lost 6 bases and J lost 4; bases outside the gene matches: 5. The CDR3 contains 14 residues. CDR3 in DNA: TGTGCCAGCAGGGGGGACAGCCTTAATGAAAAACTGTTTTTA. Translated, it gives CASRGDSLNEKLFL.

About this clonotype itself: A much bigger clone sits one base away, suggesting this may be a read error. The chain couples TRBV5-1 to TRBJ1-1, with TRBD1 as a possible D gene (6 bases). This CDR3 is 15 amino acids long. CDR1 SGHRS and CDR2 YFSETQ come from the germline V gene. The CDR3 coding sequence is TGCGCCAACAGCTTGGGGCAGGGGAAGATCACTGAAGCTTTCTTT. The encoded protein is CANSLGQGKITEAFF. The full variable domain, rest sourced from reference TRBV5-1 and TRBJ1-1, is KAGVTQTPRYLIKTRGQQVTLSCSPISGHRSVSWYQQTPGQGLQFLFEYFSETQRNKGNFPGRFSGRQFSNSRSEMNVSTLELGDSALYLCANSLGQGKITEAFFGQGTRLTVV.

About this clonotype: A much larger clone differs by one base, so this may be a read error. The chain employs TRBV6-2 or TRBV6-3 and TRBJ2-7, with 9 bases aligning to TRBD1. CDR1 is MNHEY, CDR2 SVGEGT, per germline. This CDR3 comprises 15 residues. V was pared by 6 bases and J by 0 bases, with 6 bases of the junction left unmatched. CDR3 residues: CASSHGQGNSYEQYV. The CDR3 nucleotides read TGTGCCAGCAGCCACGGACAGGGGAACTCCTACGAGCAGTACGTC.

The chain recombines TRBV7-9 with TRBJ1-1; 7 nucleotides align to TRBD1. V was pared by 5 bases and J by 4 bases, with 4 bases of the junction left unmatched. The CDR3 extends over 13 amino acids. The germline V gene encodes CDR1 SEHNR and CDR2 FQNEAQ (reference sequence). Here the CDR3 reads CASSTSGGTEAFF. The CDR3 nucleotides are TGTGCCAGCAGCACTTCAGGGGGCACTGAAGCTTTCTTT.

This clonotype has at least ten counts. The gene calls are TRBV28 and TRBJ1-2; D not resolved. The germline V gene encodes CDR1 MDHEN and CDR2 SYDVKM. V dropped 2 bases and J dropped 6 bases, with 13 bases sitting between them. The CDR3 has 14 residues. CDR3 amino acids: CASSLGLSVNGYTF. CDR3 sequence (DNA): TGTGCCAGCAGTTTAGGGTTGAGTGTCAATGGCTACACCTTC.

This clonotype was detected a few times. A much larger clone sits a single nucleotide away, making a read error possible. The gene calls are TRBV20-1 and TRBJ2-1, with a possible D match to TRBD2 (5 bases). The CDR3 consists of 17 residues. Germline V gene sequence: CDR1 DFQATT, CDR2 SNEGSKA (reference sequence). The V end lost 3 bases, the J end lost 4 bases, and 22 bases lay between the germline ends. The CDR3 here is CSASPRRRAALYNEQFF. CDR3 sequence (DNA): TGCAGTGCTAGCCCCCGGAGGCGAGCAGCTCTGTACAATGAGCAGTTCTTC.

There are a few counts of this clonotype. A much larger clone is a single base away; this may be a read error. The J gene is TRBJ2-1, the V gene TRBV27; the D gene is possibly TRBD1 (5 bases). CDR3 size: 14 residues. From germline, CDR1 is MNHEY and CDR2 SMNVEV (reference sequence). The CDR3 DNA reads as TGTGCCAGCAGTTTCCCGCCAGGGTCCAATGGGCAGTTCTTC. It translates to CASSFPPGSNGQFF.

Comments on this clonotype: A much bigger clone sits one base away, suggesting this may be a read error. The rearrangement joins TRBV12-3 or TRBV12-4 to TRBJ2-1, with TRBD2 matching over 8 bases. The V segment lost 3 bases and the J segment 3 bases; nucleotides outside the gene matches: 4. CDR3 length: 15 residues. Written as DNA, the CDR3 is TGTGCCAGCAGTTTTACTAGCGGAAACTACAATGAGCAGTTCTTC. Protein product: CASSFTSGNYNEQFF.

This clonotype was detected many times. This sequence joins TRBV20-1 and TRBJ2-3; D call uncertain. The CDR3 spans 13 residues. Germline CDR1 is DFQATT and CDR2 is SNEGSKA (reference sequence). The germline V and J ends were trimmed by 7 bases and 0 bases, with 11 bases remaining between them. The CDR3 loop is CSVRPSSTDTQYF. The CDR3 region has the DNA TGCAGTGTCCGCCCGTCTAGCACAGATACGCAGTATTTT.

A word on this clonotype: A read error may explain this, as a much larger clone is one base away. The V gene is TRBV30, the J gene TRBJ2-3; 7 nucleotides agree with TRBD2. CDR3 size: 16 residues. CDR1 is GTSNPN, CDR2 SVGIG, per germline (reference sequence). V shed 3 bases and J 3 bases; nucleotides not matched to a gene: 12. The CDR3 is CAWSLSGRLLTDTQYF. The CDR3 DNA sequence: TGTGCCTGGAGCCTTAGCGGGCGCCTCCTGACAGATACGCAGTATTTT.

The rearrangement uses TRBV2 and TRBJ2-1; 7 bases map to TRBD1. The CDR3 is 12 residues long. Trimming cost V 6 bases and J 10 bases; bases outside gene matches: 6. Germline V CDR1 and CDR2: SNHLY, FYNNEI. The CDR3 protein is CASRATGKEQFF. CDR3 DNA sequence: TGTGCCAGCAGGGCGACAGGGAAGGAGCAGTTCTTC.

This clonotype was observed many times. The rearrangement uses TRBV4-1 and TRBJ2-1; D remains ambiguous. Germline V lookup: CDR1 MGHRA, CDR2 YSYEKL. V was trimmed by 1 base and J by 8 bases, leaving 18 bases between them. The CDR3 runs 16 residues. The CDR3 protein is CASSQGPGQVGHEQFF. In DNA, the CDR3 is TGCGCCAGCAGCCAAGGACCCGGGCAGGTCGGGCATGAGCAGTTCTTC.

V is TRBV5-6 and J is TRBJ1-1; D is possibly TRBD1 (6 bases). Germline V gene sequence: CDR1 SGHDT, CDR2 YYEEEE. The CDR3 is 14 residues long. V lost 3 bases, J lost 3 bases, and 12 bases lay in between. For the CDR3, the DNA is TGTGCCAGCAGCTGGGGACACAGGGACACTGAAGCTTTCTTT. Protein product: CASSWGHRDTEAFF.

J is TRBJ2-3 and V is TRBV13; 7 bases are shared with TRBD2. The CDR3 runs 14 residues. The V segment lost 10 bases and the J segment 5 bases; nucleotides outside the gene matches: 12. Looked up from germline, CDR1 is PRHDT and CDR2 is FYEKMQ (reference sequence). The CDR3 region has the DNA TGTGCCACCTTCGTTGGCGGGAGAGTAGATACGCAGTATTTT. Protein product: CATFVGGRVDTQYF.

The table lists this clonotype with many counts. The chain is built from TRBV30 and TRBJ1-2; TRBD1 is a possible D gene (5 bases). Trimming took 0 bases from V and 1 from J, leaving 15 bases between them. The CDR3 sequence is 16 residues long. Germline loops: CDR1 GTSNPN, CDR2 SVGIG (reference sequence). The CDR3 spells CAWSVLEWGDNYGYTF. The CDR3 nucleotides read TGTGCCTGGAGTGTACTTGAGTGGGGGGATAACTATGGCTACACCTTC.

This clonotype was seen only a few times. This may be a read error, as it is one base from a much larger clone. The V gene is TRBV12-3 or TRBV12-4, the J gene TRBJ1-2; D remains unclear. The V end was cut by 1 base, the J end by 6 bases, with 9 bases between. The CDR3 runs 13 residues. Here the CDR3 reads CASSLDISHGYTF. CDR3 nucleotide sequence: TGTGCCAGCAGTTTAGACATAAGCCATGGCTACACCTTC.

A remark on this clonotype: A much larger clone sits a single nucleotide away, making a read error possible. The chain combines TRBV10-3 with TRBJ2-3; 10 bases agree with TRBD2. Germline loops: CDR1 ENHRY, CDR2 SYGVKD. The CDR3 is 15 residues long. V was clipped by 5 bases and J by 1 base; unmatched bases: 3. The CDR3 DNA sequence: TGTGCCATCAGTAGAGGGACTAGCGGCACAGATACGCAGTATTTT. Protein product: CAISRGTSGTDTQYF.

This clonotype was detected ten times or more. The chain is built from TRBV5-6 and TRBJ2-3, with TRBD2 matching 7 bases. Unmatched junction bases numbered 12, after V lost 4 bases and J lost 4 bases. The CDR3 runs to 16 residues. Germline V gene lookup returns CDR1 SGHDT and CDR2 YYEEEE. The CDR3 protein is CASSLAGDWNADTQYF. The CDR3 DNA is TGTGCCAGCAGCCTGGCGGGGGATTGGAACGCAGATACGCAGTATTTT.